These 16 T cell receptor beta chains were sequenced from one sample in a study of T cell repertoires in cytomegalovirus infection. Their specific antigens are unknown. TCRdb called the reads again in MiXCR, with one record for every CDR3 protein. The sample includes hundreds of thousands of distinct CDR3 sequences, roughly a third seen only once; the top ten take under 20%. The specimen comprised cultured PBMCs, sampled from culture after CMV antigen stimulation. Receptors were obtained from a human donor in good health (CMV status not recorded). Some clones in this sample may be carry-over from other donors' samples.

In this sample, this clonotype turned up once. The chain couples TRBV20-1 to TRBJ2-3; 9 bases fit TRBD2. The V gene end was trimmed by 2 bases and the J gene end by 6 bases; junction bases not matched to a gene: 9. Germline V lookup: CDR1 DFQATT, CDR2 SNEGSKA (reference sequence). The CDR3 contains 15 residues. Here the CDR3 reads CSARIPLAGLDTQYF. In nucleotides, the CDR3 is TGCAGTGCTAGAATCCCTCTAGCGGGACTTGATACGCAGTATTTT.

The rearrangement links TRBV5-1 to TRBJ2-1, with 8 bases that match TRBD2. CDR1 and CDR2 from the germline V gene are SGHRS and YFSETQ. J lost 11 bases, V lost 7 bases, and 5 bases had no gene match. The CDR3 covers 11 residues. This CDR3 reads CASANSGKQFF. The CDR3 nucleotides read TGCGCCAGCGCAAATAGCGGGAAGCAGTTCTTC.

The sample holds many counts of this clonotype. CDR3: CASSTFWGSTDTQYF. CDR3 coding DNA: TGTGCCAGCAGCACCTTCTGGGGGAGCACAGATACGCAGTATTTT. J is TRBJ2-3 and V is TRBV7-2, with D perhaps given as TRBD1 or TRBD2 (5 bases each). Germline CDR1 is SGHTA and CDR2 is FQGNSA. V dropped 5 bases and J dropped 0 bases, with 12 bases sitting between them. This CDR3 is built from 15 residues.

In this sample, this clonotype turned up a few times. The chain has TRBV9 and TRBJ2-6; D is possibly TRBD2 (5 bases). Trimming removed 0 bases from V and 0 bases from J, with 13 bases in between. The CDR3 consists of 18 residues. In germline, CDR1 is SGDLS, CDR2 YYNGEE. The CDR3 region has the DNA TGTGCCAGCAGCGTAGAAGAGGAAGGAGGCTCTGGGGCCAACGTCCTGACTTTC. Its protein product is CASSVEEEGGSGANVLTF.

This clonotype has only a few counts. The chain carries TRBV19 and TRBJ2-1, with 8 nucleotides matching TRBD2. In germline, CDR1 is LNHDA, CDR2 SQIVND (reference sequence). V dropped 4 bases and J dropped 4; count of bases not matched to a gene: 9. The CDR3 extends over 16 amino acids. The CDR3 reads CASSTIFGTSYNEQFF. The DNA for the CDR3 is TGTGCCAGTAGTACAATATTCGGGACTAGTTACAATGAGCAGTTCTTC. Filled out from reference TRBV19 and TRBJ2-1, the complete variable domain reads DGGITQSPKYLFRKEGQNVTLSCEQNLNHDAMYWYRQDPGQGLRLIYYSQIVNDFQKGDIAEGYSVSREKKESFPLTVTSAQKNPTAFYLCASSTIFGTSYNEQFFGPGTRLTVL.

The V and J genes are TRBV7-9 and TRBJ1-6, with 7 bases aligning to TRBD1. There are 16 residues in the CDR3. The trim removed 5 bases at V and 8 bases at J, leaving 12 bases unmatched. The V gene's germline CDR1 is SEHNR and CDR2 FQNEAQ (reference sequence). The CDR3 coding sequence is TGTGCCAGCAGCCTCTCCGGGACAGCCCCATATTCACCCCTCCACTTT. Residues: CASSLSGTAPYSPLHF.

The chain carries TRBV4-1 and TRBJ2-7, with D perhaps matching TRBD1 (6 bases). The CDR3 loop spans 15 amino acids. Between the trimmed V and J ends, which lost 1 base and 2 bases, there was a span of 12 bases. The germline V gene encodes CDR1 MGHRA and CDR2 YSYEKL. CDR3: CASSQGDKETYEQYF. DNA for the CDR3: TGCGCCAGCAGCCAAGGGGACAAAGAAACCTACGAGCAGTACTTC.

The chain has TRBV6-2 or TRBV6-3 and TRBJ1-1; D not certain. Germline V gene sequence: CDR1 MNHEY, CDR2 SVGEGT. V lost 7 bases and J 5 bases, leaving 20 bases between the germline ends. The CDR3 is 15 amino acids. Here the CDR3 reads CASKTPLRSGTEAFF. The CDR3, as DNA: TGTGCCAGCAAAACCCCCCTCCGGTCAGGAACTGAAGCTTTCTTT.

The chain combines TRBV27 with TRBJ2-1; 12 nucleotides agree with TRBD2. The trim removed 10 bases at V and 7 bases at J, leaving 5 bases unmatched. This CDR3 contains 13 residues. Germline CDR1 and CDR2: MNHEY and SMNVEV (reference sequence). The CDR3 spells CATATSGRNEQFF. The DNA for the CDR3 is TGTGCCACCGCGACTAGCGGGAGAAATGAGCAGTTCTTC.

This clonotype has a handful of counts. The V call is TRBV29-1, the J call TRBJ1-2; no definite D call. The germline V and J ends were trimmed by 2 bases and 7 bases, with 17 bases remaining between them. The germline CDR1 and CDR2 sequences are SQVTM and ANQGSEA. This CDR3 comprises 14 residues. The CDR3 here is CSVEIRAGWGGYTF. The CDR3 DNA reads TGCAGCGTTGAAATCCGGGCCGGATGGGGTGGCTACACCTTC.

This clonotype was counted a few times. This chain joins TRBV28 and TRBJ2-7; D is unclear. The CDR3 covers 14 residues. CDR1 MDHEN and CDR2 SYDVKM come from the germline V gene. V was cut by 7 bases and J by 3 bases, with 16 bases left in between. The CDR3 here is CASTSSWAYYEQYF. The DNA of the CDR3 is TGTGCCAGCACCTCCTCCTGGGCGTACTACGAGCAGTACTTC.

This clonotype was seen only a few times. The CDR3 DNA is TGTGCCAGCAGTTTTCGGGGGGCTGCCAAAAACATTCAGTACTTC. It is translated as CASSFRGAAKNIQYF. This chain joins TRBV12-3 or TRBV12-4 and TRBJ2-4; weak D call: TRBD2 (7 bases). V was clipped by 3 bases and J by 1 base, with 10 bases between them. The CDR3 loop spans 15 amino acids.

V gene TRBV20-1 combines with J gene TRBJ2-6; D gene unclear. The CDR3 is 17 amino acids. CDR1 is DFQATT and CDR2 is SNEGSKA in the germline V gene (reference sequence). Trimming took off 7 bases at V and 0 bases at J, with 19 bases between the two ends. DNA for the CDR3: TGCAGTGTCCTCCGCCTCGACACCATCTCTGGGGCCAACGTCCTGACTTTC. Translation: CSVLRLDTISGANVLTF.

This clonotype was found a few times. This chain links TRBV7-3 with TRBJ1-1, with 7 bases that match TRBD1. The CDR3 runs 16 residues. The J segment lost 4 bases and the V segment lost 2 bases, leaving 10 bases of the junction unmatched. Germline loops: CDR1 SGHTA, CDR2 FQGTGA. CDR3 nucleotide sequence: TGTGCCAGCAGCTTACAGGGGGGCTCCGTGAGCACTGAAGCTTTCTTT. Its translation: CASSLQGGSVSTEAFF.

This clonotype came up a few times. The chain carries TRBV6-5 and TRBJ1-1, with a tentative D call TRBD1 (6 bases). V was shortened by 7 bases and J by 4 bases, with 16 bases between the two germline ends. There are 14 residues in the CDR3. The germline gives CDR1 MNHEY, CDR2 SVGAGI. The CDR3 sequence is CASKLQGFGTEAFF. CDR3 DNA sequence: TGTGCCAGCAAGCTACAGGGTTTCGGCACTGAAGCTTTCTTT.

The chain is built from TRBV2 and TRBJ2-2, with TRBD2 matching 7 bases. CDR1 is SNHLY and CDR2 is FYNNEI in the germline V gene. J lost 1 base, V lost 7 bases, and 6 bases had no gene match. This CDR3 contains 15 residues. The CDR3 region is CASMDLAVNTGELFF. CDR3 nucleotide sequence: TGTGCCAGCATGGACCTAGCGGTGAACACCGGGGAGCTGTTTTTT.